This T cell receptor (beta chain) was sequenced during a study of graft-versus-host responses after intestinal transplantation (dated by TCRdb to about 2021). About the investigation overall: Recipients received multivisceral, liver-intestinal, or isolated intestinal transplants. Every recipient was given anti-thymocyte globulin induction, then maintenance tacrolimus and steroids for roughly 3 years. After intestinal transplantation, graft-versus-host and host-versus-graft alloreactive T cell clones were followed in the graft, circulation and bone marrow using bulk TCR-beta CDR3 sequencing. Alloreactive clones were identified by sequencing pre-transplant mixed lymphocyte reaction products and comparing them with unstimulated pre-transplant donor and recipient T cells. The cohort enrolled some 25 intestinal transplant recipients including one retransplant, and 3 patients lacking pretransplant specimens were excluded. A peak of at least 4% donor T cells among recipient peripheral blood mononuclear cells was the definition used for donor T cell macrochimerism. Rather than going through the commercial service, samples from three later patients were sequenced in-house on an Illumina MiSeq and processed with MiXCR. Results and caveats for the whole study, not just this receptor: Early after transplant, peak levels of circulating GvH clones were associated with declines in HvG clones. GvH clones were detected in recipient bone marrow, and some of these GvH clones were observed earlier in ileal mucosa or blood, consistent with an intestinal mucosal origin. The relatively low number and heterogeneity of intestinal transplant patients limited the conclusions. In patients with donor T cell macrochimerism, the allografts had high GvH to HvG T cell clonal ratios.

In light of the paper, this sample's time point label describes: cells obtained before transplantation from donor or recipient. In mixed lymphocyte reactions, some 200,000 CFSE-labeled pre-transplant responders were plated with some 200,000 irradiated violet-dye-labeled stimulators and cultured for around 6 days. Proliferating CD3+CD4+CFSE-low and CD3+CD8+CFSE-low responder cells were FACS-sorted on a BD Influx sorter after the mixed lymphocyte reaction. Libraries were constructed by the immunoSEQ multiplex PCR assay. For most patients, genomic DNA was isolated with the Qiagen DNeasy Blood and Tissue Kit and sent frozen to Adaptive Biotechnologies for TCR sequencing. For most patients, genomic DNA was subjected to high-throughput TCR-beta CDR3 sequencing by Adaptive Biotechnologies. Under the source paper's analysis protocol: TCR sequencing data for roughly 18 patients were retrieved from Adaptive's ImmunoSEQ software; three other patients were processed with MiXCR and VDJtools. CD4 versus CD8 sorting errors were corrected by removing sequences found in both subsets at a frequency ratio below 5:1. Because the origin of CDR3 nucleotide sequences shared between donor and recipient could not be assigned, those sequences were removed. To count as alloreactive, a clone needed at least 2-fold expansion over unstimulated cells and a minimum CFSE-low frequency of 0.002% (template counts) or 0.001% (read counts). Mappable clones were those detected in sequenced pre-transplant spleen, lymph node, or MLR CFSE-low populations of the donor or recipient. Cumulative frequency of alloreactive clones was calculated as a percentage of all sequences weighted by copy number. Imported from immuneACCESS, the table was reduced by TCRdb to in-frame sequences with V and J called. These copies leave out some clones; in studies compared against another copy, an unresolved V gene accounts for under half, and the cause of the remainder is not known. Clone size and V and J calls were adopted from that table, with D and trimming inferred from the DNA. Here the sample has around 4,300 clones; approximately 32% occur a single time. Of the sample, under 10% is held by the ten largest clones.

This clone was recorded a few times. There are no base qualities to consult, and no much larger clone falls within one base. The CDR3 numbers 13 residues from cysteine through phenylalanine. Of all the DNA, just the CDR3 is kept, 39 bases in frame from base 1. V sheds 5 bases and J sheds 1 base, leaving 8 bases between their ends. The germline V gene gives CDR1 as SGHAT and CDR2 as FQNNGV. The rearranged chain carries TRBV11-2 and TRBJ1-1; a tentative D call is TRBD1 (5 bases match). This TCR came from a human patient who was an organ donor for intestinal transplantation. Here the sequenced sample was alloreactive CD4+ T cells from a mixed lymphocyte reaction culture, taken before transplantation. The sample's cell subset or site label, in plain terms: CFSE-low proliferating T cells sorted from approximately 6-day pre-transplant mixed lymphocyte reaction (GvH or HvG direction). The nucleotides read TGTGCCAGCAGCACAACAGGGAACACTGAAGCTTTCTTT. Translation gives CASSTTGNTEAFF.